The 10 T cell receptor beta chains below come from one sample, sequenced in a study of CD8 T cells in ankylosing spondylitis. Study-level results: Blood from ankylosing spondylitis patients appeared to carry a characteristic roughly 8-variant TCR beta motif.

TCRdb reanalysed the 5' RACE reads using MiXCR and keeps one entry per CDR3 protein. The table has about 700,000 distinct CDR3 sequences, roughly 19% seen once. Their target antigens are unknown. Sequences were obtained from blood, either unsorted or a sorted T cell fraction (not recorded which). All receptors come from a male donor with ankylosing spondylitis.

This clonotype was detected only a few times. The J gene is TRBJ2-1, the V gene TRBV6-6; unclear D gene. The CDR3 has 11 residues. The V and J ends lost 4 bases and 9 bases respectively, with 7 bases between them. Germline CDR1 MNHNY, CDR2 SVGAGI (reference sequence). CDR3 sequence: CASSFGLEQFF. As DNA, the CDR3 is TGTGCCAGCAGTTTCGGGCTTGAGCAGTTCTTC.

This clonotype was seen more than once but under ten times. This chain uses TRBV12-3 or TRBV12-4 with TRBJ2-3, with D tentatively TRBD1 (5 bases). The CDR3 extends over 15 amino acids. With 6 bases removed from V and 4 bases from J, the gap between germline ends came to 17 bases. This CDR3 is CASSSTVPTADTQYF. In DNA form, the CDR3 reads TGTGCCAGCAGCTCCACGGTCCCGACAGCAGATACGCAGTATTTT.

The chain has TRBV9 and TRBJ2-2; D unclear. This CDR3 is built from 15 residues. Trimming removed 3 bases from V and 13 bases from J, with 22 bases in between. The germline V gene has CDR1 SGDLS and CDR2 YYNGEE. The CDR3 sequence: CASSAQPAVEGALFF. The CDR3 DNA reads TGTGCCAGCAGCGCTCAGCCCGCGGTGGAAGGTGCGCTGTTTTTT.

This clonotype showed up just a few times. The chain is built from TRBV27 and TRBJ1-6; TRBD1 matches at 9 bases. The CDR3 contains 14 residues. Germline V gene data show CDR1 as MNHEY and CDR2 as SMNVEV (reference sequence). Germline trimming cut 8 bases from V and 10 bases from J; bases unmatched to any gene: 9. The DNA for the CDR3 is TGTGCCAGCGGGCGCGACAGGGGGTTATCACCCCTCCACTTT. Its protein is CASGRDRGLSPLHF.

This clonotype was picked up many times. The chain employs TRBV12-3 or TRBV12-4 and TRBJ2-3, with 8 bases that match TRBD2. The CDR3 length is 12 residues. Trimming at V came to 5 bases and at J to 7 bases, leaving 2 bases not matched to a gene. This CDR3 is CASSSGSYTQYF. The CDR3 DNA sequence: TGTGCCAGCAGTAGCGGGAGTTATACGCAGTATTTT.

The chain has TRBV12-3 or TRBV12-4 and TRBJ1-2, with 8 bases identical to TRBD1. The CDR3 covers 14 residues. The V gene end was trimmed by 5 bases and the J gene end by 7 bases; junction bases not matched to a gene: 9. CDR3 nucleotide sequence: TGTGCCAGCAGTGGCGTAGGACAGGGACTTGGCTACACCTTC. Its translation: CASSGVGQGLGYTF.

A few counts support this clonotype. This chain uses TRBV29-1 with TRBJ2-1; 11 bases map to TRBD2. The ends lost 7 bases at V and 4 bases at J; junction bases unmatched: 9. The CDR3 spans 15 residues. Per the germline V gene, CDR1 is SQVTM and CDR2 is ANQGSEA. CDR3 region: CSASSGGAAYNEQFF. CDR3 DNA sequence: TGCAGCGCAAGTAGCGGGGGGGCCGCATACAATGAGCAGTTCTTC.

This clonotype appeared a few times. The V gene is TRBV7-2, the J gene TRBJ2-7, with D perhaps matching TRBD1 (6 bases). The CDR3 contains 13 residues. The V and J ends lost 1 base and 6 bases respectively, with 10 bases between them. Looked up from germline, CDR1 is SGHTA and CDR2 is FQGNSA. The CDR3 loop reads CASSLEARGEQYF. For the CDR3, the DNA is TGTGCCAGCAGCTTAGAGGCCAGGGGCGAGCAGTACTTC.

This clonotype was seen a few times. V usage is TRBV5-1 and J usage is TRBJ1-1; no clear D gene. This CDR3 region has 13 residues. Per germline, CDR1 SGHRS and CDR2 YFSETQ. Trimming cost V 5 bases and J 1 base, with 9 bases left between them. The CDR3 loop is CASRNSENTEAFF. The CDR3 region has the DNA TGCGCCAGCAGAAACAGTGAGAACACTGAAGCTTTCTTT.

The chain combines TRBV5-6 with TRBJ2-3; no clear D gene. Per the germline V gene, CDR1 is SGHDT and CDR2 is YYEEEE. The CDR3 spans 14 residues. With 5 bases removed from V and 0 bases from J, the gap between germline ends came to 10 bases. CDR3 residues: CASRWVSSTDTQYF. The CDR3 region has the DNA TGTGCCAGCAGATGGGTCTCGAGCACAGATACGCAGTATTTT.